The clone carrying this T cell receptor beta chain was counted many times. Its antigen is undetermined. The unsorted libraries were made from 2 million PBMCs kept at -80 C. V lost 6 bases and J lost 6, with 22 bases in between. The CDR3 consists of 15 residues. Germline CDR1 and CDR2: SGHRS and YFSETQ. This sample was taken from a study of neurological immune-mediated disorders. Study conclusions and caveats: In HTLV-1-associated myelopathy, TCR clonal expansion was greatest, and in multiple sclerosis it was least, below healthy controls. None of the CDR3 amino acid sequences found in expanded clones was shared across subjects. This suggests that the TCR-beta repertoires were private in all groups.

Whenever a sequencing run was performed, it yielded over 200 million TCR-beta sequences from 15-18 subjects. Each CDR3 protein is one row after TCRdb ran MiXCR on the 5' RACE reads. The data hold 50,000 to 70,000 distinct CDR3 sequences, with approximately 12% observed a single time. The V and J genes are TRBV5-1 and TRBJ2-7; D uncertain. Sequences were obtained from PBMCs. The TCR was taken from a woman aged 55-70 years with HTLV-1-associated myelopathy (HAM/TSP). CDR3: CASTGTGLGNGEQYF. In nucleotides, the CDR3 is TGCGCCAGCACCGGAACCGGGCTGGGGAACGGCGAGCAGTACTTC.